This is a list of T cell receptor beta chains from one sample in a study of PD-L1 blockade in urothelial cancer. The table came from immunoSEQ multiplex PCR; TCRdb's copy has only in-frame clones and leaves some out. The data show about 80,000 clones, around four fifths seen once. The source material was PBMCs, sampled around atezolizumab (anti-PD-L1) treatment. These TCRs come from a man aged 40-50 years with urothelial cancer. Each CDR3 is given with its conserved first and last residue. The order of the fields is clone size, J gene, D gene, V gene, CDR3 protein, CDR3 DNA. A D gene is named only where the DNA matches it firmly. The listing skips clone size in some rows; elsewhere it reads once, few, many or a size class.

NA	TRBJ2-5	NA	TRBV7-9	CASSSTGSEAWTQYF	TGTGCCAGCAGCTCGACGGGGTCGGAAGCGTGGACCCAGTACTTC
NA	TRBJ2-3	NA	TRBV28	CAGGPGGSTDTQYF	TGTGCCGGAGGCCCCGGCGGGAGCACAGATACGCAGTATTTT
NA	TRBJ1-2	TRBD1	TRBV14	CASSRSRDRGGYGYTF	TGTGCCAGCAGCCGGTCCCGGGACAGGGGGGGTTATGGCTACACCTTC
NA	TRBJ2-5	NA	TRBV27	CASSLSQGYQETQYF	TGTGCCAGCAGTTTATCGCAGGGGTACCAAGAGACCCAGTACTTC
once	TRBJ1-4	TRBD1	TRBV6-6	CASRYPGTVNEKLFF	TGTGCCAGCAGATATCCCGGGACAGTTAATGAAAAACTGTTTTTT
NA	TRBJ2-2	TRBD2	TRBV9	CASSTPSGSNTGELFF	TGTGCCAGCAGCACTCCTAGCGGGTCGAACACCGGGGAGCTGTTTTTT
NA	TRBJ1-5	NA	TRBV27	CASGEFQPQHF	TGTGCCTCAGGCGAGTTTCAGCCCCAGCATTTT
NA	TRBJ2-1	TRBD1	TRBV6-5	CASGRTGLYNEQFF	TGTGCCAGCGGACGGACAGGGTTATACAATGAGCAGTTCTTC
many	TRBJ2-7	NA	TRBV5-1	CASSLGTPEQYF	TGCGCCAGCAGCTTGGGCACACCAGAGCAGTACTTC
once	TRBJ2-7	NA	TRBV10-3	CAIKGTSTYEQYF	TGTGCCATCAAAGGGACATCAACCTACGAGCAGTACTTC
NA	TRBJ2-7	TRBD2	TRBV9	CASSSSSGSHEQYF	TGTGCCAGCAGCTCCTCTAGCGGGAGCCACGAGCAGTACTTC
NA	TRBJ2-6	NA	TRBV4-2	CASSGQSRANVLTF	TGTGCCAGCAGCGGACAAAGTCGGGCCAACGTCCTGACTTTC
NA	TRBJ2-3	TRBD2	TRBV7-9	CASSRAGGGDTQYF	TGTGCCAGCAGCAGGGCGGGAGGAGGAGATACGCAGTATTTT
NA	TRBJ1-3	NA	TRBV29-1	CSVVALTGGESGNTIYF	TGCAGCGTTGTCGCGCTGACTGGTGGGGAGTCTGGAAACACCATATATTTT
once	TRBJ2-7	TRBD2	TRBV10-3	CAISELGLAGAQYF	TGTGCCATCAGTGAGCTCGGACTAGCGGGAGCTCAGTACTTC
NA	TRBJ2-6	TRBD1	TRBV5-1	CASRQGQGSGANVLTF	TGCGCCAGCAGGCAGGGACAGGGCTCTGGGGCCAACGTCCTGACTTTC
NA	TRBJ2-1	TRBD1	TRBV7-8	CASSPDRGPYNEQFF	TGTGCCAGCAGCCCAGACAGGGGCCCCTACAATGAGCAGTTCTTC
NA	TRBJ2-6	NA	TRBV30	CAWGSQQAGANVLTF	TGTGCCTGGGGTTCCCAACAGGCTGGGGCCAACGTCCTGACTTTC
NA	TRBJ2-2	TRBD1	TRBV5-1	CASSPSGRGQIGELFF	TGCGCCAGCAGCCCCTCGGGCAGGGGGCAAATCGGGGAGCTGTTTTTT
NA	TRBJ2-7	TRBD2	TRBV30	CAWSRSSGLYEQYF	TGTGCCTGGAGTAGGTCTAGCGGACTCTACGAGCAGTACTTC
few	TRBJ2-7	NA	TRBV19	CASSIGTDSYEQYF	TGTGCCAGTAGTATAGGGACAGACTCCTACGAGCAGTACTTC
few	TRBJ2-2	TRBD2	TRBV4-1	CASSSLASGRAGGELFF	TGCGCCAGCAGCAGCCTGGCTAGCGGGAGGGCCGGCGGGGAGCTGTTTTTT
NA	TRBJ1-1	NA	TRBV29-1	CSARSNTEAFF	TGCAGCGCACGGTCGAACACTGAAGCTTTCTTT
NA	TRBJ2-3	NA	TRBV6-5	CASSYSSSDPRHTQYF	TGTGCCAGCAGTTACTCGTCTAGCGACCCTAGACATACGCAGTATTTT
NA	TRBJ2-3	NA	TRBV5-1	CASSWTPLSTDTQYF	TGCGCCAGCAGCTGGACTCCCCTCAGCACAGATACGCAGTATTTT
NA	TRBJ1-1	NA	TRBV28	CASRVGSTEAFF	TGTGCCAGCAGGGTGGGGAGCACTGAAGCTTTCTTT
NA	TRBJ1-5	NA	TRBV19	CASSIRAGSNQPQHF	TGTGCCAGTAGTATACGGGCGGGGAGCAATCAGCCCCAGCATTTT
NA	TRBJ1-1	NA	TRBV10-1	CASSESRLADTEAFF	TGCGCCAGCAGTGAGTCGCGCCTGGCGGACACTGAAGCTTTCTTT
NA	TRBJ1-1	TRBD1	TRBV27	CASTDRETEAFF	TGTGCCAGCACAGACAGGGAGACTGAAGCTTTCTTT